This T cell receptor (beta chain) is drawn from a study of CD8+CD57+ T cells in acquired aplastic anemia. Study details: Sorted CD4+ and CD8+ cell DNA averaged 3.2 ug. Study-wide points: Around 27 CD8+ CDR3 sequences occurred in both the patients and the controls.

Concerning this clonotype: No antigen is known for it.

Genomic DNA was employed as the template in profiling TCR beta VDJ and CDR3. TCRdb analysed the reads with MiXCR anew, one entry per CDR3 protein. The sample yields some 130,000 distinct CDR3 sequences, 41% seen once. Per the germline V gene, CDR1 is SNHLY and CDR2 is FYNNEI. The junction had 10 bases not matched to a gene; V was cut back by 8 bases and J by 4 bases. The CDR3 runs 15 residues. This sequence joins TRBV2 and TRBJ2-7; 11 positions match TRBD1. Sequencing was carried out using sorted CD4+, CD8+, or CD8+CD57+ T cells (not recorded which) from PBMCs. The sequence was collected from a human donor in good health, serving as a control. DNA for the CDR3: TGTGCCAGCTCAAACCGGGACAGGGGGAATTACGAGCAGTACTTC. Amino acid sequence: CASSNRDRGNYEQYF.